The TCR beta chain described here comes from a study of shared clonotypes between healthy human individuals. Turning to the study itself: The study used three CD4 naive, three CD4 memory, two CD8 naive and one CD8 memory plate per donor. Regarding the study as a whole: Specimens sampled were limited to blood, with tissue repertoires likely differing. The authors expected sequencing depth to affect clonotype sharing among donors. Owing to a small donor count, the genetic and exposure-history diversity represented was limited.

TCRdb's table, derived via immunoSEQ multiplex PCR, lists solely in-frame clones and lacks some. The sample shows hundreds of thousands of clones, about 96% of them seen only once. The CDR3 sequence is 18 residues long. Germline values: CDR1 SEHNR, CDR2 FQNEAQ (reference sequence). V lost 2 bases, J lost 0 bases, and 7 bases stayed unmatched. For this clone: What it binds is unknown.

Naive-designated CD8 cells lacked CD45RO, were positively enriched for CCR7, and omitted terminally differentiated effector memory CD45RA+ cells. Sequencing was performed on naive CD8+ T cells sorted from blood. This TCR came from a man aged 25 to 40 in good health. V usage is TRBV7-9 and J usage is TRBJ2-3; 11 nucleotides agree with TRBD1. CDR3 in DNA: TGTGCCAGCAGCTTACCCGGGACAGGGGGAGGAAGCACAGATACGCAGTATTTT. This gives the protein CASSLPGTGGGSTDTQYF.